The source of this T cell receptor (beta chain) is a study of blood T cell repertoires in COVID-19. Repertoires were generated with immunoSEQ multiplex PCR, while TCRdb's copy carries only in-frame clones and drops some. The sample carries some 69,000 clones, roughly 90% recorded once. Only a few counts were recorded for this clone. V shed 5 bases and J shed 9 bases, with 10 bases lying between them. CDR3 size: 11 residues. The germline gives CDR1 MNHNY, CDR2 SVGAGI (reference sequence). Specimen: peripheral blood. This TCR was recovered from a man between 60 and 70 years old with acute or convalescent COVID-19. The rearrangement links TRBV6-6 to TRBJ1-2; no clear D. The CDR3 DNA reads TGTGCCAGCAGTCAAGAGCTCCGCTACACCTTC. As protein: CASSQELRYTF.